The 27 T cell receptor beta chains presented below share a single source sample, sequenced in a study of cytomegalovirus exposure and HLA in healthy donors. The PCR ran on 60 Vbeta and 13 Jbeta primers. Some clones are missing from TCRdb's copy, which holds only in-frame ones; the method was immunoSEQ multiplex PCR. The repertoire holds some 170,000 clones, with 70% to 80% as singletons. The material sequenced was PBMCs. The receptors shown here come from a middle-aged man in good health and CMV-seronegative.

The chain links TRBV19 to TRBJ2-7; a weak D match, TRBD1 (5 bases). Germline V lookup: CDR1 LNHDA, CDR2 SQIVND (reference sequence). The CDR3 has 12 amino acids. V was shortened by 6 bases and J by 5 bases, with 11 bases between the two germline ends. The CDR3 here is CASRNEGDEQYF. CDR3 bases: TGTGCCAGTAGGAATGAAGGGGACGAGCAGTACTTC.

This sequence joins TRBV5-1 and TRBJ2-3; 13 nucleotides align to TRBD2. The length of the CDR3 is 16 residues. Losses at the gene ends were 4 bases for V and 3 bases for J; bases not matched to a gene: 5. The germline gives CDR1 SGHRS, CDR2 YFSETQ. CDR3 in DNA: TGCGCCAGCAGCACAACTAGCGGGGGGGCAACAGATACGCAGTATTTT. Translated, it gives CASSTTSGGATDTQYF. Full variable domain (remainder filled in from reference TRBV5-1 and TRBJ2-3): KAGVTQTPRYLIKTRGQQVTLSCSPISGHRSVSWYQQTPGQGLQFLFEYFSETQRNKGNFPGRFSGRQFSNSRSEMNVSTLELGDSALYLCASSTTSGGATDTQYFGPGTRLTVL.

This chain links TRBV5-1 with TRBJ2-7, with D possibly matching TRBD2 (6 bases). With 0 bases removed from V and 4 bases from J, the gap between germline ends came to 14 bases. The CDR3 has 15 amino acids. CDR1 and CDR2 (germline): SGHRS, YFSETQ. This CDR3 is CASSLGGVDFYEQYF. CDR3 DNA sequence: TGCGCCAGCAGCTTGGGGGGGGTCGATTTTTACGAGCAGTACTTC. Combining the CDR3 with reference TRBV5-1 and TRBJ2-7 gives the whole variable domain KAGVTQTPRYLIKTRGQQVTLSCSPISGHRSVSWYQQTPGQGLQFLFEYFSETQRNKGNFPGRFSGRQFSNSRSEMNVSTLELGDSALYLCASSLGGVDFYEQYFGPGTRLTVT.

This chain connects TRBV5-6 to TRBJ1-1; D remains ambiguous. Trimming took off 0 bases at V and 5 bases at J, with 8 bases between the two ends. The CDR3 loop spans 13 amino acids. Per the germline V gene, CDR1 is SGHDT and CDR2 is YYEEEE. The CDR3 sequence: CASSLVTGTEAFF. The CDR3 DNA sequence: TGTGCCAGCAGCTTGGTAACGGGGACTGAAGCTTTCTTT.

This rearrangement joins TRBV7-3 to TRBJ2-1, with a weak D call TRBD2 (6 bases). CDR3 length: 12 residues. The germline V and J ends were trimmed by 2 bases and 12 bases, with 11 bases remaining between them. Germline assignment: CDR1 SGHTA and CDR2 FQGTGA. CDR3 sequence: CASSLGGGAQFF. For the CDR3, the DNA is TGTGCCAGCAGCTTAGGCGGCGGGGCGCAGTTCTTC. The variable domain in full, completed from reference TRBV7-3 and TRBJ2-1, reads GAGVSQTPSNKVTEKGKYVELRCDPISGHTALYWYRQSLGQGPEFLIYFQGTGAADDSGLPNDRFFAVRPEGSVSTLKIQRTERGDSAVYLCASSLGGGAQFFGPGTRLTVL.

This chain links TRBV7-9 with TRBJ2-2; 9 nucleotides agree with TRBD1. With 8 bases clipped from V and 5 bases from J, the junction kept 0 bases outside the gene matches. This CDR3 region has 12 residues. The V gene's germline CDR1 is SEHNR and CDR2 FQNEAQ (reference sequence). The CDR3 nucleotides are TGTGCCAGCGGGACAGGGACCGGGGAGCTGTTTTTT. Its protein is CASGTGTGELFF. Filled out from reference TRBV7-9 and TRBJ2-2, the complete variable domain reads DTGVSQNPRHKITKRGQNVTFRCDPISEHNRLYWYRQTLGQGPEFLTYFQNEAQLEKSRLLSDRFSAERPKGSFSTLEIQRTEQGDSAMYLCASGTGTGELFFGEGSRLTVL.

This chain connects TRBV6-5 to TRBJ1-1; D is uncertain. In germline, CDR1 is MNHEY, CDR2 SVGAGI. Trimming took 8 bases from V and 1 from J, leaving 14 bases between them. CDR3 length: 14 amino acids. The CDR3 nucleotides read TGTGCCAGCGGCGATGCGGGGAAGAACACTGAAGCTTTCTTT. Its protein product is CASGDAGKNTEAFF.

The chain's CDR3 is CASSRQRTYNSPLHF. The CDR3 coding sequence is TGTGCCAGCAGCCGACAGAGGACCTATAATTCACCCCTCCACTTT. The chain recombines TRBV11-2 with TRBJ1-6, with D possibly matching TRBD1 (5 bases). The CDR3 spans 15 residues. Germline V gene lookup returns CDR1 SGHAT and CDR2 FQNNGV. Deletions cut 5 bases from V and 2 bases from J, with 10 bases between.

This clone showed up just a few times. The chain recombines TRBV11-3 with TRBJ1-1; D unclear. V was cut by 2 bases and J by 0 bases, with 4 bases left in between. Germline CDR1 is SGHNT and CDR2 is YENEEA. The length of the CDR3 is 13 residues. The CDR3 nucleotides are TGTGCCAGCAGCTTATCTATGAACACTGAAGCTTTCTTT. Its protein is CASSLSMNTEAFF. Full variable domain (outside the CDR3, taken from reference TRBV11-3 and TRBJ1-1): EAGVVQSPRYKIIEKKQPVAFWCNPISGHNTLYWYLQNLGQGPELLIRYENEEAVDDSQLPKDRFSAERLKGVDSTLKIQPAELGDSAVYLCASSLSMNTEAFFGQGTRLTVV.

J is TRBJ2-5 and V is TRBV6-5; the match to TRBD1 covers 7 bases. The germline V gene has CDR1 MNHEY and CDR2 SVGAGI. There are 15 residues in the CDR3. The ends lost 3 bases at V and 4 bases at J; junction bases unmatched: 8. CDR3 amino acids: CASSYATGTVETQYF. CDR3 sequence (DNA): TGTGCCAGCAGTTATGCCACCGGGACAGTAGAGACCCAGTACTTC.

This sequence joins TRBV5-1 and TRBJ2-1, with D possibly TRBD1 on 6 matching bases. The CDR3 consists of 15 residues. V gave up 0 bases and J gave up 8 bases, with 15 bases separating them. From germline, CDR1 is SGHRS and CDR2 YFSETQ. The CDR3 DNA reads TGCGCCAGCAGCTTGGACAGGGTCCTGGAGTATGAGCAGTTCTTC. Translated: CASSLDRVLEYEQFF. Variable domain in full (rest from reference TRBV5-1 and TRBJ2-1): KAGVTQTPRYLIKTRGQQVTLSCSPISGHRSVSWYQQTPGQGLQFLFEYFSETQRNKGNFPGRFSGRQFSNSRSEMNVSTLELGDSALYLCASSLDRVLEYEQFFGPGTRLTVL.

The chain employs TRBV4-1 and TRBJ2-5; 7 bases map to TRBD2. Germline V CDR1 and CDR2: MGHRA, YSYEKL. This CDR3 has 15 residues. Trimming took 0 bases from V and 4 from J; bases not matched to a gene: 5. In DNA form, the CDR3 reads TGCGCCAGCAGCCAAGACTGGACTAGTCGAGAGACCCAGTACTTC. Translation: CASSQDWTSRETQYF.

This chain links TRBV4-1 with TRBJ2-5; D perhaps matches TRBD1 (5 bases). The V gene's germline CDR1 is MGHRA and CDR2 YSYEKL. The CDR3 length is 14 residues. V was clipped by 1 base and J by 5 bases, with 11 bases between them. DNA of the CDR3: TGCGCCAGCAGCCAAGGCTGGGGCCGGGAGACCCAGTACTTC. This sequence encodes CASSQGWGRETQYF.

The chain employs TRBV9 and TRBJ2-3; the match to TRBD2 covers 8 bases. The CDR3 is 16 residues long. Germline lookup yields CDR1 SGDLS and CDR2 YYNGEE. V shed 4 bases, J shed 0 bases, and the junction held 7 bases outside the gene matches. The CDR3 sequence: CASSPIAGISTDTQYF. In nucleotides, the CDR3 is TGTGCCAGCAGCCCAATAGCGGGGATCAGCACAGATACGCAGTATTTT.

The chain uses TRBV27 and TRBJ2-2, with 9 bases matching TRBD1. The length of the CDR3 is 16 residues. Germline CDR1 and CDR2: MNHEY and SMNVEV (reference sequence). After removal of 6 bases from V and 8 bases from J, the junction contained 13 bases not matched to a gene. The DNA of the CDR3 is TGTGCCAGCAGACCCCCCGGGGACAGGGTCTCAGGGGAGCTGTTTTTT. Protein: CASRPPGDRVSGELFF.

The V gene is TRBV2, the J gene TRBJ1-6; 8 bases match TRBD1. The CDR3 length is 14 residues. The V segment lost 6 bases and the J segment 10 bases; nucleotides outside the gene matches: 8. In germline, CDR1 is SNHLY, CDR2 FYNNEI. CDR3 amino acids: CASRQGGAGSPLHF. The CDR3 DNA reads as TGTGCCAGCAGACAGGGGGGGGCTGGGTCACCCCTCCACTTT.

The chain is built from TRBV7-8 and TRBJ2-2; D is possibly TRBD2 (5 bases). The V and J ends lost 4 bases and 0 bases respectively, with 12 bases between them. Germline assignment: CDR1 SGHVS and CDR2 FQNEAQ. CDR3 length: 16 residues. CDR3 DNA sequence: TGTGCCAGCAGCTCGGATGCGGGCCCGAACACCGGGGAGCTGTTTTTT. Its translation is CASSSDAGPNTGELFF. The full variable domain, its missing parts supplied by reference TRBV7-8 and TRBJ2-2, is GAGVSQSPRYKVAKRGQDVALRCDPISGHVSLFWYQQALGQGPEFLTYFQNEAQLDKSGLPSDRFFAERPEGSVSTLKIQRTQQEDSAVYLCASSSDAGPNTGELFFGEGSRLTVL.

The gene calls are TRBV7-6 and TRBJ2-6; no clear D. V was shortened by 5 bases and J by 3 bases, with 5 bases between the two germline ends. The CDR3 spans 13 residues. Germline values: CDR1 SGHVS, CDR2 FNYEAQ. The CDR3 nucleotides read TGTGCCAGCAGCAATAGTGGGGCCAACGTCCTGACTTTC. Residues: CASSNSGANVLTF. Together with reference TRBV7-6 and TRBJ2-6, the CDR3 gives the full variable domain: GAGVSQSPRYKVTKRGQDVALRCDPISGHVSLYWYRQALGQGPEFLTYFNYEAQQDKSGLPNDRFSAERPEGSISTLTIQRTEQRDSAMYRCASSNSGANVLTFGAGSRLTVL.

The V and J genes are TRBV28 and TRBJ1-1; a weak D match, TRBD1 (5 bases). CDR3 length: 14 residues. Germline CDR1 is MDHEN and CDR2 is SYDVKM. The V gene lost 8 bases and the J gene lost 1 base, with 14 bases spanning the gap. CDR3 sequence: CASLVLGGNTEAFF. Here the CDR3 DNA reads TGTGCCAGCCTTGTTTTGGGGGGGAACACTGAAGCTTTCTTT.

The chain employs TRBV11-2 and TRBJ1-1; D is ambiguous. The CDR3 runs 15 residues. The germline V gene has CDR1 SGHAT and CDR2 FQNNGV. V lost 0 bases to trimming and J lost 4 bases, with 12 bases between them. The CDR3 here is CASSLDPEGGTEAFF. As DNA, the CDR3 is TGTGCCAGCAGCTTAGATCCGGAGGGCGGCACTGAAGCTTTCTTT.

The CDR3 bases are TGCGCCAGCAGCTTAGGGGAAACCTACACCGGGGAGCTGTTTTTT. It specifies CASSLGETYTGELFF. This rearrangement joins TRBV5-1 to TRBJ2-2; D is perhaps TRBD1 (5 bases). In germline, CDR1 is SGHRS, CDR2 YFSETQ. This CDR3 comprises 15 residues. Trimming shortened V by 2 bases and J by 3 bases, and 11 bases separated the two germline ends.

The chain uses TRBV5-1 and TRBJ2-3, with 7 bases aligning to TRBD2. The CDR3 length is 15 residues. Per the germline V gene, CDR1 is SGHRS and CDR2 is YFSETQ. Losses at the gene ends were 1 base for V and 5 bases for J; bases not matched to a gene: 7. The CDR3 nucleotides read TGCGCCAGCAGCTTGCGGGGGGTCCTGGGAGATACGCAGTATTTT. Its translation: CASSLRGVLGDTQYF. Full variable domain (outside the CDR3, taken from reference TRBV5-1 and TRBJ2-3): KAGVTQTPRYLIKTRGQQVTLSCSPISGHRSVSWYQQTPGQGLQFLFEYFSETQRNKGNFPGRFSGRQFSNSRSEMNVSTLELGDSALYLCASSLRGVLGDTQYFGPGTRLTVL.

The chain carries TRBV7-2 and TRBJ2-7; D possibly corresponds to TRBD1 (6 bases). Germline CDR1 and CDR2: SGHTA and FQGNSA. Trimming removed 3 bases at V and 4 bases at J, with 19 bases between. The CDR3 is 16 amino acids. The CDR3 loop reads CASSLTSVGGRYEQYF. In DNA form, the CDR3 reads TGTGCCAGCAGCTTGACCTCGGTAGGGGGAAGGTACGAGCAGTACTTC.

The rearrangement links TRBV11-2 to TRBJ2-7; TRBD1 agrees at 8 bases. The CDR3 sequence is 14 residues long. V dropped 4 bases and J dropped 0; count of bases not matched to a gene: 2. The germline gives CDR1 SGHAT, CDR2 FQNNGV. The CDR3 is CASSYGTGSYEQYF. CDR3 in DNA: TGTGCCAGCAGCTACGGGACAGGCTCCTACGAGCAGTACTTC.

This rearrangement joins TRBV15 to TRBJ1-1; D not certain. The CDR3 sequence is 14 residues long. V was trimmed by 0 bases and J by 2 bases, leaving 7 bases between them. Germline V gene lookup returns CDR1 LNHNV and CDR2 YYDKDF (reference sequence). The CDR3 loop reads CATSRDKRNTEAFF. DNA for the CDR3: TGTGCCACCAGCAGAGATAAGAGAAACACTGAAGCTTTCTTT.

This sequence joins TRBV7-2 and TRBJ1-1; D is uncertain. This CDR3 has 15 residues. Germline CDR1 reads SGHTA; CDR2 reads FQGNSA. The V end was cut by 1 base, the J end by 0 bases, with 9 bases between. The CDR3 bases are TGTGCCAGCAGCTTAGAAACAGCTATGAACACTGAAGCTTTCTTT. Amino acid sequence: CASSLETAMNTEAFF.

The rearrangement uses TRBV7-2 and TRBJ1-4; 7 bases are a match to TRBD1. The junction had 7 bases not matched to a gene; V was cut back by 6 bases and J by 0 bases. Germline V CDR1 and CDR2: SGHTA, FQGNSA. The CDR3 is made up of 16 amino acids. This CDR3 reads CASSRDRSATNEKLFF. Here the CDR3 DNA reads TGTGCCAGCAGTAGGGACAGATCTGCAACTAATGAAAAACTGTTTTTT.